A selection of T cell receptor beta chains follows, all from one sample in a study of blood T cell repertoires in COVID-19. Generated by immunoSEQ multiplex PCR, the TCRdb table keeps only in-frame clones and is missing some. The repertoire has around 120,000 clones, about four fifths of them found once; the top ten carry 2% to 2.5%. The source material was peripheral blood. These receptors were collected from a man between 65 and 79 years old with acute or convalescent COVID-19. CDR3s include the opening cysteine and the closing phenylalanine or tryptophan. The order of the fields is V gene, J gene, D gene, CDR3 DNA, CDR3 protein. The D gene is left open where the match is weak.

V gene: TRBV5-6
J gene: TRBJ2-7
D gene: TRBD1
CDR3 DNA: TGTGCCAGCAGCCCCGACAGGGACTACGAGCAGTACTTC
CDR3 protein: CASSPDRDYEQYF

V gene: TRBV9
J gene: TRBJ1-2
D gene: .
CDR3 DNA: TGTGCCAGCAGCTCTAACGTCGCCTACTATGGCTACACCTTC
CDR3 protein: CASSSNVAYYGYTF

V gene: TRBV7-4
J gene: TRBJ2-4
D gene: .
CDR3 DNA: TGTGCCAGCAGCTTAAGCCTAGCCAAAAACATTCAGTACTTC
CDR3 protein: CASSLSLAKNIQYF

V gene: TRBV7-2
J gene: TRBJ2-3
D gene: TRBD2
CDR3 DNA: TGTGCCAGCAGCTTAGCGGCGGGGGGGCCTGTATATACGCAGTATTTT
CDR3 protein: CASSLAAGGPVYTQYF

V gene: TRBV7-3
J gene: TRBJ2-2
D gene: TRBD2
CDR3 DNA: TGTGCCAGCAGCTTAACGCCCCGGGGACTAGCCGGGGAGCTGTTTTTT
CDR3 protein: CASSLTPRGLAGELFF

V gene: TRBV12-3/TRBV12-4
J gene: TRBJ1-1
D gene: .
CDR3 DNA: TGTGCCAGTAGACTTTCGAACACTGAAGCTTTCTTT
CDR3 protein: CASRLSNTEAFF

V gene: TRBV7-3
J gene: TRBJ1-2
D gene: .
CDR3 DNA: TGTGCCAGCAGCCCCAGCGGGGGGTCCATTGCTAACTATGGCTACACCTTC
CDR3 protein: CASSPSGGSIANYGYTF

V gene: TRBV19
J gene: TRBJ2-6
D gene: .
CDR3 DNA: TGTGCCAGTACCGGACTGCACTCTGGGGCCAACGTCCTGACTTTC
CDR3 protein: CASTGLHSGANVLTF

V gene: TRBV10-3
J gene: TRBJ2-7
D gene: .
CDR3 DNA: TGTGCCATCCGGAGGGGGGGCTACGAGCAGTACTTC
CDR3 protein: CAIRRGGYEQYF

V gene: TRBV12-5
J gene: TRBJ1-1
D gene: .
CDR3 DNA: TGTGCTAGTGGTTTGTCGACAGTCAACACTGAAGCTTTCTTT
CDR3 protein: CASGLSTVNTEAFF

V gene: TRBV19
J gene: TRBJ1-2
D gene: TRBD1
CDR3 DNA: TGTGCCAGTAGTATAGTCAAGGGGGCGCAAGGCTACACCTTC
CDR3 protein: CASSIVKGAQGYTF

V gene: TRBV9
J gene: TRBJ2-3
D gene: TRBD2
CDR3 DNA: TGTGCCAGCAGCGTTCTAGCGGGGGGGCCGTATTTT
CDR3 protein: CASSVLAGGPYF